This section outlines one T cell receptor beta chain sequence together with its context. Per the original data handling: Reference gene primer amplification gave nucleated cell count estimates. The table came from immunoSEQ multiplex PCR; TCRdb's copy has only in-frame clones and leaves some out. V and J calls and clone size are given by that table; D and trimming were obtained from the DNA. The sample holds approximately 70,000 clones, around nine tenths seen once. This sample stems from a study of blood T cell repertoires in COVID-19. Across the study: Material from acute and convalescent COVID-19 was sourced from the United States, Italy and Spain. From T cells, B-cell-depleted T cells, or PBMCs came the material, which was cDNA or gDNA.

Germline lookup yields CDR1 SGHTA and CDR2 FQGNSA. There are 17 residues in the CDR3. With V trimmed by 2 bases and J by 9 bases, 12 bases remained unmatched. The sequence was obtained from a woman aged 45 to 65 with COVID-19, enrolled during active disease. The chain is built from TRBV7-2 and TRBJ1-6, with 8 positions matching TRBD1. Sequencing was performed on peripheral blood. CDR3 nucleotides: TGTGCCAGCAGCTTAAGACACCAAGGACAGGGTGCTTCACCCCTCCACTTT. This translates into CASSLRHQGQGASPLHF.